This T cell receptor (beta chain) comes out of a study of identical twins. Overall study findings and caveats: Conclusions rested on cross-sectional statistics rather than following the same donors. Twin sharing of out-of-frame TCR alpha was underestimated by models in monozygotic pairs.

Germline CDR1 and CDR2: SGHRS and YFSETQ. Trimming took 0 bases from V and 2 from J; bases not matched to a gene: 7. This CDR3 has 16 amino acids. In regard to this clonotype: Its specificity is unknown.

TCRdb reprocessed the 5' RACE reads via MiXCR and lists one record per CDR3 protein. The table records around 450,000 distinct CDR3 sequences, more than 13% of them present only once. The same sample was also used in a study of yellow fever vaccine responses in identical twins. In that study: Reportedly, the response of twins' T cells to the vaccine seemed partly convergent, partly personalized.

The chain has TRBV5-1 and TRBJ2-5; 7 bases map to TRBD2. The sequence derives from a woman aged 18-29 years in good health. Sequenced sample: CD4+ T cells sorted from blood. The CDR3 DNA sequence: TGCGCCAGCAGCTTGGGGTTAAGGGAGGGACAAGAGACCCAGTACTTC. Translating it yields CASSLGLREGQETQYF.